This T cell receptor (beta chain) originates from a study of blood T cell repertoires in COVID-19. At the level of the study: Sites in the United States, Italy and Spain provided acute and convalescent COVID-19 samples. PBMCs, B-cell-depleted T cells, or T cells provided the cDNA or gDNA that made up the material.

This CDR3 region has 15 residues. J was trimmed by 2 bases and V by 3 bases; bases with no gene match: 3. Germline V gene lookup returns CDR1 LNHNV and CDR2 YYDKDF (reference sequence). Authors' processing steps: Cell counts per sample came from amplifying reference gene primers. Method: immunoSEQ multiplex PCR; TCRdb's copy keeps in-frame clones and lacks some. That table furnishes V, J and clone size, whereas the DNA furnished D and trimming. The sample lists tens of thousands of clones, approximately 84% occurring once. This clonotype was obtained from an elderly man with active or convalescent COVID-19. The specimen was peripheral blood. The chain carries TRBV15 and TRBJ2-1; 8 nucleotides align to TRBD2. The CDR3 loop is CATSRGLGAYNEQFF. DNA for the CDR3: TGTGCCACCAGCAGGGGACTAGGGGCCTACAATGAGCAGTTCTTC.